The sequence of this TCR beta chain was determined in a study of cytomegalovirus exposure and HLA in healthy donors. Study-wide results and caveats: Under in vitro conditions, a few CMV-associated chains were confirmed as specific for CMV antigens.

About this clone: The antigen is undetermined.

A roughly 120-subject validation cohort, separate from the approximately 700-subject first cohort, supplied the donors. V dropped 5 bases and J dropped 3; count of bases not matched to a gene: 10. The V gene's germline CDR1 is SEHNR and CDR2 FQNEAQ (reference sequence). The CDR3 extends over 16 amino acids. Profiling relied on immunoSEQ multiplex PCR, and the TCRdb table lists in-frame clones only, not all of them. The sample records 250,000 to 400,000 clones, about nine tenths being singletons. This clonotype was obtained from a woman aged 30 to 39 in good health and CMV-seropositive. The genes are TRBV7-9 and TRBJ2-3; 8 bases are shared with TRBD1. Sequencing was done on a sample of PBMCs. The DNA of the CDR3 is TGTGCCAGCAGCACCCGGACAGGGTGGGGAACAGATACGCAGTATTTT. Translating gives CASSTRTGWGTDTQYF.